The 31 T cell receptor beta chains listed next were all sequenced from one sample in a study of response to subunit inactivated influenza vaccine. TCRdb fed the RT-PCR reads into MiXCR, producing one record per CDR3 protein. The data show 540,000 or so distinct CDR3 sequences, 10% to 15% seen once. The sample consisted of PBMCs from blood, taken more than 35 days after vaccination. These receptors were collected from a man between 50 and 59 years old who received an inactivated influenza vaccine.

This clonotype has a handful of counts. J is TRBJ2-7 and V is TRBV3-1; D gene ambiguous. The CDR3 length is 11 residues. V was trimmed by 2 bases and J by 6 bases, leaving 5 bases between them. Germline CDR1 LGHDT, CDR2 YNNKEL (reference sequence). The CDR3 loop is CASSQSAEQYF. In DNA form, the CDR3 reads TGTGCCAGCAGCCAATCGGCCGAGCAGTACTTC.

In this sample, this clonotype turned up many times. J is TRBJ2-3 and V is TRBV6-5, with 14 bases fitting TRBD2. This CDR3 is 17 amino acids long. Germline lookup yields CDR1 MNHEY and CDR2 SVGAGI. V trimming: 4 bases; J trimming: 6 bases; junction bases outside the gene matches: 9. Written as DNA, the CDR3 is TGTGCCAGCAGTTCCCGACTAGCGGGAGGGCCGTCGGATACGCAGTATTTT. Its translation is CASSSRLAGGPSDTQYF.

This chain connects TRBV29-1 to TRBJ2-3; D unclear. The V gene lost 3 bases and the J gene lost 0 bases, with 22 bases spanning the gap. The CDR3 loop spans 18 amino acids. Germline V CDR1 and CDR2: SQVTM, ANQGSEA. The CDR3 DNA reads as TGCAGCGTTGAGATCGCGAAAACAATCCTACCTAGCACAGATACGCAGTATTTT. It yields the protein CSVEIAKTILPSTDTQYF.

J is TRBJ2-1 and V is TRBV2; 8 nucleotides align to TRBD1. V trimming: 1 base; J trimming: 5 bases; junction bases outside the gene matches: 10. Germline assignment: CDR1 SNHLY and CDR2 FYNNEI. This CDR3 is built from 17 residues. Here the CDR3 reads CASSEGHPDRENNEQFF. In DNA form, the CDR3 reads TGTGCCAGCAGTGAAGGTCACCCGGACAGGGAGAACAATGAGCAGTTCTTC.

The chain has TRBV4-3 and TRBJ2-3, with TRBD1 matching 11 bases. CDR1 is LGHNA, CDR2 YSLEER, per germline. The CDR3 runs 15 residues. Germline trimming cut 1 base from V and 6 bases from J; bases unmatched to any gene: 3. CDR3 in amino acids: CASSQGGQGVDTQYF. In DNA, the CDR3 is TGCGCCAGCAGCCAAGGGGGACAGGGGGTGGATACGCAGTATTTT.

Regarding this clonotype: A junction boundary mismatches the germline segment, possibly from a read error. The chain uses TRBV30 and TRBJ2-2, with TRBD1 matching 9 bases. CDR3 size: 14 residues. CDR1 is GTSNPN, CDR2 SVGIG, per germline (reference sequence). The CDR3 nucleotides are TGTGCCTGCACAACAGGGGGCAACACCGGGGAGCTGTGTTTT. Translation gives CACTTGGNTGELCF.

The genes are TRBV9 and TRBJ2-7; 13 nucleotides match TRBD2. Germline trimming cut 6 bases from V and 5 bases from J; bases unmatched to any gene: 5. The CDR3 loop spans 14 amino acids. The germline gives CDR1 SGDLS, CDR2 YYNGEE. The CDR3 DNA is TGTGCCAGCACCGTGGGGACTAGCGGGGACGAGCAGTACTTC. This encodes CASTVGTSGDEQYF.

The chain joins TRBV20-1 to TRBJ1-2; D is perhaps TRBD1 (6 bases). This CDR3 has 13 residues. Looked up from germline, CDR1 is DFQATT and CDR2 is SNEGSKA (reference sequence). Trimming left V 6 bases short and J 2 bases short, with 13 bases between. This CDR3 is CSAPPDSNYGYTF. DNA of the CDR3: TGCAGTGCCCCCCCGGACAGCAACTATGGCTACACCTTC.

The rearrangement links TRBV6-2 or TRBV6-3 to TRBJ2-7; D unclear. This CDR3 has 12 residues. Per germline, CDR1 MNHEY and CDR2 SVGEGT. V dropped 8 bases and J dropped 3 bases, with 11 bases sitting between them. The CDR3 here is CASGPGRYEQYF. Written as DNA, the CDR3 is TGTGCCAGCGGACCAGGTCGCTACGAGCAGTACTTC.

The CDR3 nucleotides read TGCAGTGCTGAGCGTGGACAGCTCAATGAGCAGTTCTTC. Protein sequence: CSAERGQLNEQFF. The genes are TRBV20-1 and TRBJ2-1; TRBD1 might be the D (6 bases). With 5 bases removed from V and 6 bases from J, the gap between germline ends came to 14 bases. The CDR3 is 13 residues long. Germline V gene sequence: CDR1 DFQATT, CDR2 SNEGSKA (reference sequence).

This clonotype came up a few times. This chain uses TRBV20-1 with TRBJ2-1; TRBD2 aligns across 9 bases. Germline lookup yields CDR1 DFQATT and CDR2 SNEGSKA (reference sequence). CDR3 length: 16 residues. Trimming at V came to 2 bases and at J to 4 bases, leaving 9 bases not matched to a gene. CDR3 loop: CSARLRLAGRYNEQFF. CDR3 DNA: TGCAGTGCTAGATTGCGGCTAGCGGGGAGGTACAATGAGCAGTTCTTC.

The chain carries TRBV20-1 and TRBJ1-5, with D possibly being TRBD1 (6 bases). The CDR3 consists of 16 residues. V lost 5 bases, J lost 0 bases, and 17 bases lay in between. The germline CDR1 and CDR2 sequences are DFQATT and SNEGSKA (reference sequence). The CDR3 is CSAGDIGGYSNQPQHF. As DNA, the CDR3 is TGCAGTGCTGGGGACATCGGGGGTTATAGCAATCAGCCCCAGCATTTT.

The chain combines TRBV12-3 or TRBV12-4 with TRBJ2-3; D tentatively reads TRBD1 or TRBD2 (6 bases each). CDR3 length equals 13 residues. Trimming took 5 bases from V and 4 from J, leaving 10 bases between them. This CDR3 is CASSRGGSDTQYF. CDR3 DNA sequence: TGTGCCAGCAGTAGAGGGGGGTCAGATACGCAGTATTTT.

This clonotype was observed a handful of times. The genes are TRBV4-3 and TRBJ2-7; maybe TRBD1 (6 bases). Trimming stripped 3 bases from V and 6 bases from J, with 15 bases between. Germline loops: CDR1 LGHNA, CDR2 YSLEER. The CDR3 spans 14 residues. CDR3 in DNA: TGCGCCAGCAGCCAGCTAACAGGGAAGGGCGAGCAGTACTTC. Residues: CASSQLTGKGEQYF.

This chain joins TRBV2 and TRBJ2-1, with TRBD2 as a possible D gene (6 bases). The CDR3 consists of 18 residues. From germline, CDR1 is SNHLY and CDR2 FYNNEI. The CDR3 DNA reads as TGTACCATCAGTTTAGATGGAATCCGGGGGACGGAGACGTATGAGCAGTTCTTC. This codes for CTISLDGIRGTETYEQFF.

The sample holds a few counts of this clonotype. CDR3 residues: CASSQAWDRGRTEAFF. Here the CDR3 DNA reads TGTGCCAGCAGCCAAGCTTGGGACAGGGGGCGGACTGAAGCTTTCTTT. V usage is TRBV4-2 and J usage is TRBJ1-1, with 12 bases lining up with TRBD1. The junction had 5 bases not matched to a gene; V was cut back by 1 base and J by 5 bases. Germline lookup yields CDR1 LGHNA and CDR2 YNFKEQ. The length of the CDR3 is 16 residues.

The chain carries TRBV10-1 and TRBJ2-7; D remains ambiguous. CDR3 size: 12 residues. In germline, CDR1 is WNHNN, CDR2 SYGVQD (reference sequence). Trimming took off 3 bases at V and 5 bases at J, with 8 bases between the two ends. For the CDR3, the DNA is TGCGCCAGCAGTGATGGTCCGGACGAGCAGTACTTC. As protein: CASSDGPDEQYF.

The chain employs TRBV7-2 and TRBJ2-7, with a weak D call TRBD2 (7 bases). The V gene's germline CDR1 is SGHTA and CDR2 FQGNSA. The CDR3 spans 17 residues. V was pared by 2 bases and J by 4 bases, with 21 bases between. CDR3 sequence (DNA): TGTGCCAGCAGCTTAACCCGGGGAGGGGGGATTGGTTACGAGCAGTACTTC. This encodes CASSLTRGGGIGYEQYF.

There are a few counts of this clonotype. V and J are TRBV12-3 or TRBV12-4 and TRBJ1-6; D possibly corresponds to TRBD1 (5 bases). The length of the CDR3 is 14 residues. Trimming left V 5 bases short and J 6 bases short, with 11 bases between. CDR3 nucleotides: TGTGCCAGCAGTCATGACAGAATTAATTCACCCCTCCACTTT. It is translated as CASSHDRINSPLHF.

This clonotype was seen a handful of times. The chain has TRBV20-1 and TRBJ2-3; 11 bases match TRBD2. Per germline, CDR1 DFQATT and CDR2 SNEGSKA (reference sequence). J was trimmed by 4 bases and V by 6 bases; bases with no gene match: 9. CDR3 length: 15 residues. CDR3 DNA: TGCAGTGCACGTAGCGGGAGGGCCGCCCCAGATACGCAGTATTTT. Translating it yields CSARSGRAAPDTQYF.

This clonotype has only a few counts. V gene TRBV4-1 combines with J gene TRBJ2-3; D might be TRBD1 (5 bases). The germline CDR1 and CDR2 sequences are MGHRA and YSYEKL. The CDR3 loop spans 16 amino acids. Trimming took 1 base from V and 6 from J, leaving 17 bases between them. For the CDR3, the DNA is TGCGCCAGCAGCCAAGGACGACAGACATTGGGGGATACGCAGTATTTT. Translated, it gives CASSQGRQTLGDTQYF.

This chain links TRBV6-1 with TRBJ2-7; the D is unclear. The CDR3 sequence is 14 residues long. Germline values: CDR1 MNHNS, CDR2 SASEGT. V lost 6 bases, J lost 0 bases, and 12 bases lay in between. The CDR3, as DNA: TGTGCCAGCAGCCACGGGCGGAGCTCCTACGAGCAGTACTTC. Amino acid sequence: CASSHGRSSYEQYF.

The chain recombines TRBV10-3 with TRBJ2-5, with D possibly called TRBD1 or TRBD2 (6 bases each). CDR1 is ENHRY and CDR2 is SYGVKD in the germline V gene. The CDR3 has 18 amino acids. Deletions cut 2 bases from V and 0 bases from J, with 19 bases between. DNA for the CDR3: TGTGCCATCAGTGAGCCCCATGGGGGGCGCAGGAACCAAGAGACCCAGTACTTC. This sequence encodes CAISEPHGGRRNQETQYF.

The rearrangement joins TRBV5-4 to TRBJ2-1; TRBD2 aligns across 11 bases. Trimming removed 1 base from V and 1 base from J; junction bases left unmatched: 4. Germline lookup yields CDR1 SGHNT and CDR2 YYREEE (reference sequence). The CDR3 runs 17 residues. In nucleotides, the CDR3 is TGTGCCAGCAGCTTGTTGCTAGCGGGGGGATCCTACAATGAGCAGTTCTTC. Its translation is CASSLLLAGGSYNEQFF.

Comments on this clonotype: One end of the junction fails to match germline, which may point to a read error. The gene calls are TRBV15 and TRBJ2-5; D is ambiguous. The CDR3 spans 16 residues. In germline, CDR1 is LNHNV, CDR2 YYDKDF (reference sequence). The CDR3 spells CATIRDPLVGYETQYF. The CDR3 DNA reads as TGTGCCACCATCAGAGACCCTCTGGTAGGGTACGAGACCCAGTACTTC.

This clonotype was counted a few times. This sequence joins TRBV6-5 and TRBJ2-3; D is unresolved. The CDR3 extends over 16 amino acids. The V gene's germline CDR1 is MNHEY and CDR2 SVGAGI. V lost 3 bases and J 4 bases, leaving 17 bases between the germline ends. DNA of the CDR3: TGTGCCAGCAGTTATAGACCACCCGTATCCCCAGATACGCAGTATTTT. Translation: CASSYRPPVSPDTQYF.

The chain is built from TRBV5-1 and TRBJ2-5; D is possibly TRBD2 (6 bases). This CDR3 spans 15 amino acids. With 3 bases removed from V and 1 base from J, the gap between germline ends came to 13 bases. CDR1 and CDR2 (germline): SGHRS, YFSETQ. The CDR3 protein is CASSSGARIQETQYF. CDR3 in DNA: TGCGCCAGCAGCTCGGGAGCGAGGATCCAAGAGACCCAGTACTTC.

This clonotype was recorded many times. The DNA for the CDR3 is TGTGCCAGCAGTTTGACAGACTATGGCTACACCTTC. It translates to CASSLTDYGYTF. This rearrangement joins TRBV12-3 or TRBV12-4 to TRBJ1-2; TRBD1 might be the D (5 bases). The CDR3 is 12 amino acids. V lost 3 bases, J lost 3 bases, and 5 bases lay in between.

This clonotype was seen at least ten times. The chain links TRBV29-1 to TRBJ2-5, with a possible D match to TRBD1 (5 bases). Germline loops: CDR1 SQVTM, CDR2 ANQGSEA. This CDR3 has 12 residues. V was shortened by 4 bases and J by 2 bases, with 8 bases between the two germline ends. The CDR3 sequence: CSVAAGQETQYF. CDR3 bases: TGCAGCGTTGCAGCAGGGCAAGAGACCCAGTACTTC.

This clonotype was observed many times. This rearrangement joins TRBV5-1 to TRBJ1-3; D uncertain. The CDR3 loop spans 15 amino acids. Germline CDR1 and CDR2: SGHRS and YFSETQ. V lost 0 bases, J lost 2 bases, and 9 bases lay in between. CDR3 residues: CASSLGQAPGNTIYF. The CDR3 DNA sequence: TGCGCCAGCAGCTTGGGACAAGCCCCTGGAAACACCATATATTTT.

At least ten counts were recorded for this clonotype. The V call is TRBV18, the J call TRBJ2-7, with TRBD1 identical over 7 bases. The germline V gene has CDR1 KGHSH and CDR2 LQKENI. CDR3 length: 17 residues. With V trimmed by 0 bases and J by 0 bases, 8 bases remained unmatched. As DNA, the CDR3 is TGTGCCAGCTCACCACCGCCGGCAACAGGGGCCTCCTACGAGCAGTACTTC. This encodes CASSPPPATGASYEQYF.